These 28 T cell receptor beta chains originate from one sample sequenced in a study of shared clonotypes between healthy human individuals. Measured with immunoSEQ multiplex PCR; TCRdb has only the in-frame clones, and not every one. Of millions of clones in the sample, around 90% are singletons; the top ten hold 0.14%. The sample taken for sequencing was naive CD4+ T cells sorted from blood. Sample subset: CD45RA+ positively selected. These receptors were collected from a man aged 18 to 30 in good health.

V gene TRBV2 combines with J gene TRBJ2-5; 10 nucleotides agree with TRBD2. V was clipped by 4 bases and J by 0 bases; unmatched bases: 2. Per the germline V gene, CDR1 is SNHLY and CDR2 is FYNNEI. The CDR3 runs 15 residues. The CDR3 spells CASSGAGGNQETQYF. The CDR3 DNA reads as TGTGCCAGCAGTGGAGCGGGGGGGAACCAAGAGACCCAGTACTTC.

The chain combines TRBV7-6 with TRBJ1-3; D unresolved. The germline gives CDR1 SGHVS, CDR2 FNYEAQ. This CDR3 is built from 16 residues. Trimming left V 1 base short and J 0 bases short, with 10 bases between. The CDR3 DNA sequence: TGTGCCAGCAGCTTAGAGCTGTGGAGCTCTGGAAACACCATATATTTT. The encoded protein is CASSLELWSSGNTIYF.

Comments on this clone: The sample has other DNA sequences that encode this CDR3 too. V is TRBV11-2 and J is TRBJ2-2, with D possibly matching TRBD1 (5 bases). Germline-derived CDR1 and CDR2 are SGHAT and FQNNGV. The CDR3 is 13 amino acids. V shed 1 base and J shed 8 bases, with 8 bases lying between them. The CDR3 DNA reads TGTGCCAGCAGCTTAGGTGGGGCTGGGGAGCTGTTTTTT. This encodes CASSLGGAGELFF.

This clone is a singleton in its sample. The rearrangement joins TRBV6-4 to TRBJ2-7; perhaps TRBD2 as D (6 bases). Trimming stripped 6 bases from V and 3 bases from J, with 21 bases between. The CDR3 consists of 16 residues. Germline V gives CDR1 MRHNA, CDR2 SNTAGT. CDR3 in amino acids: CASSEDLRDSDYEQYF. The CDR3 DNA is TGTGCCAGCAGCGAGGACCTCCGGGACTCAGACTACGAGCAGTACTTC.

This sequence joins TRBV25-1 and TRBJ2-5; tentative D call: TRBD1 (5 bases). CDR3 size: 14 residues. The germline V gene encodes CDR1 MGHDK and CDR2 SYGVNS. Trimming removed 0 bases from V and 5 bases from J, with 10 bases in between. The CDR3 reads CASSEYSGKETQYF. The CDR3 nucleotides read TGTGCCAGCAGTGAATACTCAGGGAAGGAGACCCAGTACTTC.

The V gene is TRBV19, the J gene TRBJ1-2, with TRBD1 matching 7 bases. With 10 bases clipped from V and 3 bases from J, the junction kept 17 bases outside the gene matches. The CDR3 covers 16 residues. Germline-derived CDR1 and CDR2 are LNHDA and SQIVND (reference sequence). Written as DNA, the CDR3 is TGTGCCACCATCCCAACCTACCGGGGGACAGACTATGGCTACACCTTC. Translated: CATIPTYRGTDYGYTF. The whole variable domain, remainder taken from reference TRBV19 and TRBJ1-2, is DGGITQSPKYLFRKEGQNVTLSCEQNLNHDAMYWYRQDPGQGLRLIYYSQIVNDFQKGDIAEGYSVSREKKESFPLTVTSAQKNPTAFYLCATIPTYRGTDYGYTFGSGTRLTVV.

The V gene is TRBV5-4, the J gene TRBJ1-3; 11 bases map to TRBD1. CDR1 is SGHNT, CDR2 YYREEE, per germline (reference sequence). The CDR3 is 15 amino acids. V was pared by 5 bases and J by 3 bases, with 4 bases of the junction left unmatched. Written as DNA, the CDR3 is TGTGCCAGCAGTCCGGACAGGGGGCTTGGAAACACCATATATTTT. Protein: CASSPDRGLGNTIYF.

As to this clone: Given the absence of the conserved phenylalanine or tryptophan at the CDR3 end, a read error is likely. The limits of the CDR3 on the DNA are not certain, so only TCRdb's listed CDR3 is given. The chain employs TRBV6-4 and TRBJ1-1. The CDR3 spans 10 residues, counting both ends. Germline V gene data show CDR1 as MRHNA and CDR2 as SNTAGT. The CDR3 sequence: CASSDSSARG.

The CDR3 protein is CASSEVGGGKETQYF. In nucleotides, the CDR3 is TGTGCCAGCAGTGAAGTTGGTGGAGGGAAAGAGACCCAGTACTTC. This chain uses TRBV2 with TRBJ2-5; a possible D gene is TRBD2 (6 bases). Per the germline V gene, CDR1 is SNHLY and CDR2 is FYNNEI. V lost 1 base, J lost 3 bases, and 12 bases lay in between. The CDR3 is 15 amino acids.

This clone was picked up one time. The J gene is TRBJ2-7, the V gene TRBV5-1; a weak D match, TRBD1 (6 bases). The CDR3 consists of 15 residues. Germline assignment: CDR1 SGHRS and CDR2 YFSETQ. The V and J ends lost 0 bases and 0 bases respectively, with 10 bases between them. CDR3 nucleotides: TGCGCCAGCAGCTTGGAGACAGGCCTCTCCTACGAGCAGTACTTC. Translating gives CASSLETGLSYEQYF. The full variable domain, rest sourced from reference TRBV5-1 and TRBJ2-7, is KAGVTQTPRYLIKTRGQQVTLSCSPISGHRSVSWYQQTPGQGLQFLFEYFSETQRNKGNFPGRFSGRQFSNSRSEMNVSTLELGDSALYLCASSLETGLSYEQYFGPGTRLTVT.

The chain has TRBV6-5 and TRBJ2-7; 8 bases match TRBD2. The CDR3 extends over 15 amino acids. Germline CDR1 MNHEY, CDR2 SVGAGI. V shed 5 bases, J shed 0 bases, and the junction held 6 bases outside the gene matches. The CDR3 DNA reads TGTGCCAGCAGTAGACTAGCGTTTCGCTCCTACGAGCAGTACTTC. This gives the protein CASSRLAFRSYEQYF.

This clone was picked up one time. The chain couples TRBV5-1 to TRBJ2-7; 13 bases agree with TRBD2. J lost 6 bases, V lost 0 bases, and 6 bases had no gene match. Germline CDR1 is SGHRS and CDR2 is YFSETQ. The length of the CDR3 is 16 residues. The CDR3 region is CASSLGLAGGISEQYF. CDR3 DNA sequence: TGCGCCAGCAGCTTGGGACTAGCGGGAGGAATATCCGAGCAGTACTTC.

Worth noting for this clone: The sample contains more than one DNA sequence encoding this CDR3. This rearrangement joins TRBV19 to TRBJ1-2; 7 bases match TRBD1. Germline V gene lookup returns CDR1 LNHDA and CDR2 SQIVND (reference sequence). The CDR3 covers 11 residues. Trimming removed 5 bases from V and 9 bases from J; junction bases left unmatched: 3. The CDR3 DNA reads as TGTGCCAGTAGTCTGACAGGGAGCTACACCTTC. Amino acids: CASSLTGSYTF.

The chain combines TRBV9 with TRBJ2-6, with 13 bases fitting TRBD2. CDR1 and CDR2 from the germline V gene are SGDLS and YYNGEE. The CDR3 loop spans 19 amino acids. Trimming took 3 bases from V and 0 from J; bases not matched to a gene: 6. The CDR3 DNA reads as TGTGCCAGCAGCGCCCGACTAGCGGGAGGATCCTCTGGGGCCAACGTCCTGACTTTC. Amino acids: CASSARLAGGSSGANVLTF.

V usage is TRBV4-3 and J usage is TRBJ2-5; TRBD2 agrees at 14 bases. V shed 0 bases and J 5 bases; nucleotides not matched to a gene: 8. This CDR3 contains 18 residues. Germline CDR1 is LGHNA and CDR2 is YSLEER. CDR3 nucleotides: TGCGCCAGCAGCCAAGAGGGAGGACTAGCGGGAGGTGGGGAGACCCAGTACTTC. This sequence encodes CASSQEGGLAGGGETQYF.

The V call is TRBV5-1, the J call TRBJ2-4; 10 positions match TRBD1. Germline V gene data show CDR1 as SGHRS and CDR2 as YFSETQ. J lost 3 bases, V lost 0 bases, and 9 bases had no gene match. CDR3 length: 18 amino acids. CDR3 nucleotide sequence: TGCGCCAGCAGCTTGGGTGCGACAGGGGGCTTAGTCAAAAACATTCAGTACTTC. As protein: CASSLGATGGLVKNIQYF. Combining the CDR3 with reference TRBV5-1 and TRBJ2-4 gives the whole variable domain KAGVTQTPRYLIKTRGQQVTLSCSPISGHRSVSWYQQTPGQGLQFLFEYFSETQRNKGNFPGRFSGRQFSNSRSEMNVSTLELGDSALYLCASSLGATGGLVKNIQYFGAGTRLSVL.

V and J are TRBV10-3 and TRBJ2-5; 7 bases map to TRBD1. The CDR3 consists of 14 residues. J lost 1 base, V lost 6 bases, and 5 bases had no gene match. Germline CDR1 ENHRY, CDR2 SYGVKD. The DNA of the CDR3 is TGTGCCATCAGATCGGGACAGTCCCAAGAGACCCAGTACTTC. Translating gives CAIRSGQSQETQYF.

The rearrangement joins TRBV30 to TRBJ2-7; 7 bases fit TRBD1. V lost 4 bases and J lost 5; bases outside the gene matches: 8. CDR1 is GTSNPN and CDR2 is SVGIG in the germline V gene (reference sequence). This CDR3 comprises 13 residues. CDR3 DNA sequence: TGTGCCTGGATACGGGACAGATCCAACGAGCAGTACTTC. This codes for CAWIRDRSNEQYF. Complete variable domain (other parts from reference TRBV30 and TRBJ2-7): SQTIHQWPATLVQPVGSPLSLECTVEGTSNPNLYWYRQAAGRGLQLLFYSVGIGQISSEVPQNLSASRPQDRQFILSSKKLLLSDSGFYLCAWIRDRSNEQYFGPGTRLTVT.

V and J are TRBV5-1 and TRBJ2-7, with 9 bases identical to TRBD2. The CDR3 runs 14 residues. The germline V gene has CDR1 SGHRS and CDR2 YFSETQ. J lost 7 bases, V lost 0 bases, and 5 bases had no gene match. The CDR3 reads CASSLGLAVDEQYF. CDR3 nucleotides: TGCGCCAGCAGCTTGGGACTAGCGGTCGATGAGCAGTACTTC.

The chain links TRBV28 to TRBJ2-2; D is possibly TRBD1 or TRBD2 (5 bases each). The V gene's germline CDR1 is MDHEN and CDR2 SYDVKM. This CDR3 contains 13 residues. V shed 6 bases and J shed 4 bases, with 9 bases lying between them. The CDR3 protein is CASRLGVTGELFF. The DNA of the CDR3 is TGTGCCAGCAGGTTGGGGGTCACCGGGGAGCTGTTTTTT.

V and J are TRBV4-3 and TRBJ1-6; D is undetermined. Trimming cost V 5 bases and J 7 bases, with 9 bases left between them. The V gene's germline CDR1 is LGHNA and CDR2 YSLEER. There are 13 residues in the CDR3. In DNA form, the CDR3 reads TGCGCCAGCAGCGGATACGGGAATTCACCCCTCCACTTT. Translated, it gives CASSGYGNSPLHF.

This sequence joins TRBV7-9 and TRBJ2-2; TRBD2 might be the D (5 bases). The CDR3 totals 16 residues. In germline, CDR1 is SEHNR, CDR2 FQNEAQ (reference sequence). The CDR3 DNA reads as TGTGCTCAAACCGTGCGGACGGGGACGAACACCGGGGAGCTGTTTTTT. It encodes CAQTVRTGTNTGELFF.

The chain is built from TRBV5-1 and TRBJ2-1; 7 bases are shared with TRBD2. J gave up 0 bases and V 4 bases, and 4 bases lay outside the gene matches. The germline CDR1 and CDR2 sequences are SGHRS and YFSETQ. CDR3 length equals 15 residues. CDR3 DNA: TGCGCCAGCAGCGTCGGGAGGAGCTCCTACAATGAGCAGTTCTTC. It translates to CASSVGRSSYNEQFF.

On this clone itself: The germline gene is not matched at one end of the junction; a read error may be the cause. This rearrangement joins TRBV10-3 to TRBJ1-2; no clear D. Per the germline V gene, CDR1 is ENHRY and CDR2 is SYGVKD. This CDR3 is 13 amino acids long. CDR3 sequence (DNA): TGTGCCAGCAGTGACCCGGAGGGCTATGGCTACACCTTC. Protein sequence: CASSDPEGYGYTF.

The chain employs TRBV7-9 and TRBJ2-4, with 7 nucleotides matching TRBD2. The junction had 1 base not matched to a gene; V was cut back by 0 bases and J by 5 bases. CDR1 and CDR2 from the germline V gene are SEHNR and FQNEAQ (reference sequence). The CDR3 contains 14 residues. CDR3 residues: CASSLAAGENIQYF. CDR3 DNA sequence: TGTGCCAGCAGCTTAGCCGCGGGGGAAAACATTCAGTACTTC. The full variable domain, in which reference TRBV7-9 and TRBJ2-4 provide the parts outside the CDR3, is DTGVSQNPRHKITKRGQNVTFRCDPISEHNRLYWYRQTLGQGPEFLTYFQNEAQLEKSRLLSDRFSAERPKGSFSTLEIQRTEQGDSAMYLCASSLAAGENIQYFGAGTRLSVL.

This rearrangement joins TRBV19 to TRBJ2-3; D not certain. V lost 9 bases, J lost 1 base, and 17 bases lay in between. The CDR3 is 15 amino acids. Germline V gene sequence: CDR1 LNHDA, CDR2 SQIVND (reference sequence). CDR3 residues: CASRNANPRTDTQYF. CDR3 sequence (DNA): TGTGCCAGCCGCAACGCCAATCCTCGCACAGATACGCAGTATTTT.

This chain connects TRBV18 to TRBJ2-5; 9 bases line up with TRBD2. The CDR3 runs 14 residues. V was pared by 3 bases and J by 5 bases, with 4 bases of the junction left unmatched. CDR1 and CDR2 (germline): KGHSH, LQKENI. The CDR3 reads CASSPAGTSETQYF. For the CDR3, the DNA is TGTGCCAGCTCACCCGCCGGGACTAGCGAGACCCAGTACTTC.

The chain joins TRBV7-2 to TRBJ2-5; D not resolved. CDR1 is SGHTA and CDR2 is FQGNSA in the germline V gene. This CDR3 is built from 13 residues. V was pared by 1 base and J by 7 bases, with 10 bases between. CDR3 loop: CASSLVLGGTQYF. The CDR3 nucleotides read TGTGCCAGCAGCTTAGTGCTGGGCGGGACCCAGTACTTC. The whole variable domain, remainder taken from reference TRBV7-2 and TRBJ2-5, is GAGVSQSPSNKVTEKGKDVELRCDPISGHTALYWYRQSLGQGLEFLIYFQGNSAPDKSGLPSDRFSAERTGGSVSTLTIQRTQQEDSAVYLCASSLVLGGTQYFGPGTRLLVL.